Described below is a single T cell receptor beta chain sequence and its context. The sample is drawn from a study of cytomegalovirus exposure and HLA in healthy donors. 60 Vbeta and 13 Jbeta primers were used in PCR. The method was immunoSEQ multiplex PCR; TCRdb's version includes in-frame clones alone and lacks a portion of them. The sample gives approximately 70,000 clones, about 77% of which show up once; around 8.9% is in the top ten. The CDR3 runs to 13 residues. V was clipped by 0 bases and J by 4 bases, with 6 bases between them. Per the germline V gene, CDR1 is MNHNY and CDR2 is SVGAGI (reference sequence).

V usage is TRBV6-6 and J usage is TRBJ1-1; weak D call: TRBD1 (6 bases). This sequence originates from a man aged 40-50 years in good health and CMV-seronegative. Source material: PBMCs. DNA for the CDR3: TGTGCCAGCAGTTACTCCAGGGGCACTGAAGCTTTCTTT. Protein product: CASSYSRGTEAFF.